This T cell receptor beta chain stems from a study of HIV-infected patients and healthy controls. Background on the study: By the second bleed, viral load was undetectable in most of the 16 patients. Study findings and constraints: HIV-infected repertoires had significantly higher mean Gini indices than controls, possibly reflecting oligoclonality. HIV-infected patients shared fewer CDR3 sequences between individuals than healthy controls.

All unsorted peripheral T cells were captured because whole blood was used without fractionation. This clonotype was seen at least ten times. Antigen specificity is unknown. Reverse transcription used 450 to 550 ng RNA and constant-region primers for alpha and beta. Using multiplexing indices, alpha and beta chain libraries were generated apart by chain-specific third strand synthesis. Each molecule carried a 12-nucleotide identifier made of two joined random hexamers added before amplification. TCRdb used MiXCR to reprocess the 5' RACE reads, holding one entry per CDR3 protein. The sample holds roughly 7,400 distinct CDR3 sequences, over 8.5% seen once. The TCR sequence derives from an adult with HIV infection. The source was blood, collected before antiretroviral therapy.

CDR3 DNA: TGCGCCAGCAGCCAAGAACCGGGACAGTCCTACGAGCAGTACTTC. Translating it yields CASSQEPGQSYEQYF. V usage is TRBV4-1 and J usage is TRBJ2-7; 7 bases are shared with TRBD1. V shed 0 bases, J shed 1 base, and the junction held 3 bases outside the gene matches. The CDR3 consists of 15 residues. Germline loops: CDR1 MGHRA, CDR2 YSYEKL.